These 11 T cell receptor beta chains were sequenced from one sample in a study of blood T cell repertoires in COVID-19. TCRdb's copy holds only in-frame clones and misses some; the assay was immunoSEQ multiplex PCR. This table holds tens of thousands of clones, roughly 85% found once. Sequences were obtained from peripheral blood. All receptors come from a human donor in a cohort sampled during active COVID-19.

The chain couples TRBV18 to TRBJ2-6; 7 bases fit TRBD1. Germline CDR1 reads KGHSH; CDR2 reads LQKENI. The CDR3 runs to 16 residues. V lost 1 base and J lost 1; bases outside the gene matches: 1. CDR3 sequence (DNA): TGTGCCAGCTCACCACTACAGGGGTCTGGGGCCAACGTCCTGACTTTC. Its translation is CASSPLQGSGANVLTF.

The gene calls are TRBV11-2 and TRBJ2-5, with TRBD1 matching over 10 bases. V trimming: 7 bases; J trimming: 5 bases; junction bases outside the gene matches: 10. Germline V gives CDR1 SGHAT, CDR2 FQNNGV. This CDR3 contains 15 residues. This CDR3 reads CASTSVDRGSETQYF. The CDR3 DNA follows: TGTGCCAGCACCTCCGTGGACAGGGGGTCCGAGACCCAGTACTTC.

The chain couples TRBV5-6 to TRBJ1-2, with D uncertain. Between the trimmed V and J ends, which lost 4 bases and 7 bases, there was a span of 11 bases. CDR1 and CDR2 (germline): SGHDT, YYEEEE. This CDR3 has 12 amino acids. CDR3 sequence: CASSPVLSGYTF. The CDR3 bases are TGTGCCAGCAGCCCGGTACTCTCTGGCTACACCTTC.

The V and J genes are TRBV7-9 and TRBJ2-1, with D possibly TRBD2 on 5 matching bases. This CDR3 is built from 14 residues. Trimming left V 3 bases short and J 2 bases short, with 8 bases between. From germline, CDR1 is SEHNR and CDR2 FQNEAQ (reference sequence). DNA for the CDR3: TGTGCCAGCAGCTTGTTGGGAGCCTACAATGAGCAGTTCTTC. Translating it yields CASSLLGAYNEQFF.

The chain combines TRBV4-1 with TRBJ1-2, with TRBD1 identical over 9 bases. The CDR3 has 14 amino acids. Germline V gene data show CDR1 as MGHRA and CDR2 as YSYEKL. The ends lost 4 bases at V and 3 bases at J; junction bases unmatched: 3. This chain's CDR3 is CASSRGQGDYGYTF. CDR3 sequence (DNA): TGCGCCAGCAGCCGGGGACAGGGAGACTATGGCTACACCTTC.

This sequence joins TRBV6-5 and TRBJ2-5, with D maybe TRBD1 (6 bases). The V gene's germline CDR1 is MNHEY and CDR2 SVGAGI. V lost 5 bases and J 5 bases, leaving 9 bases between the germline ends. This CDR3 is 12 amino acids long. The CDR3 spells CASSPGVETQYF. The CDR3 nucleotides are TGTGCCAGCAGTCCAGGGGTTGAGACCCAGTACTTC.

This clone was detected only once. CDR3 protein: CASSRGYTEAFF. CDR3 DNA: TGTGCCAGCAGTAGGGGGTACACTGAAGCTTTCTTT. The chain uses TRBV6-2 or TRBV6-3 and TRBJ1-1, with a tentative D call TRBD1 (6 bases). CDR3 length: 12 residues. Germline CDR1 reads MNHEY; CDR2 reads SVGEGT. The V gene lost 5 bases and the J gene lost 3 bases, with 7 bases spanning the gap.

The V gene is TRBV5-1, the J gene TRBJ2-5; D is uncertain. CDR1 and CDR2 (germline): SGHRS, YFSETQ. The CDR3 is 14 residues long. V dropped 2 bases and J dropped 0 bases, with 8 bases sitting between them. CDR3 coding DNA: TGCGCCAGCAGCTTAACGGTGTACCAAGAGACCCAGTACTTC. Amino acids: CASSLTVYQETQYF.

The table lists this clone with a count of one. The gene calls are TRBV4-1 and TRBJ2-5; TRBD2 matches 8 bases. The J segment lost 5 bases and the V segment lost 3 bases, leaving 14 bases of the junction unmatched. Germline-derived CDR1 and CDR2 are MGHRA and YSYEKL. This CDR3 contains 17 residues. CDR3 DNA: TGCGCCAGCAGCCAGGGGGGGGGTGCGGGAGGCCGGGAGACCCAGTACTTC. As protein: CASSQGGGAGGRETQYF.

V usage is TRBV5-1 and J usage is TRBJ2-3, with 9 bases that match TRBD1. This CDR3 contains 15 residues. Germline V gene data show CDR1 as SGHRS and CDR2 as YFSETQ. With 0 bases clipped from V and 3 bases from J, the junction kept 2 bases outside the gene matches. The CDR3 spells CASSLEQGATDTQYF. CDR3 nucleotide sequence: TGCGCCAGCAGCTTGGAACAGGGGGCGACAGATACGCAGTATTTT.

The rearrangement joins TRBV2 to TRBJ1-4; TRBD1 might be the D (5 bases). The CDR3 extends over 13 amino acids. Trimming pared 7 bases from V and 7 bases from J, leaving 13 bases between. Germline V gene sequence: CDR1 SNHLY, CDR2 FYNNEI. The CDR3: CASTRWGGEKLFF. The CDR3 DNA sequence: TGTGCCAGCACGAGGTGGGGGGGTGAAAAACTGTTTTTT.